The 5 T cell receptor beta chains presented below share a single source sample, sequenced in a study of blood T cell repertoires in COVID-19. Method: immunoSEQ multiplex PCR; TCRdb's copy keeps in-frame clones and lacks some. The sample lists 50,000 or so clones; roughly 84% were seen once. What was sequenced was peripheral blood. Receptors originate from a man aged 45-65 years with acute or convalescent COVID-19.

V gene TRBV7-9 combines with J gene TRBJ2-7; D is uncertain. V lost 1 base, J lost 4 bases, and 14 bases lay in between. This CDR3 spans 15 amino acids. The germline CDR1 and CDR2 sequences are SEHNR and FQNEAQ (reference sequence). The CDR3 nucleotides are TGTGCCAGCAGCTTAGTATCCTGGCTAGAGTACGAGCAGTACTTC. It yields the protein CASSLVSWLEYEQYF.

The genes are TRBV25-1 and TRBJ2-1, with D possibly TRBD1 on 6 matching bases. This CDR3 has 15 residues. V was pared by 2 bases and J by 10 bases, with 18 bases between. Looked up from germline, CDR1 is MGHDK and CDR2 is SYGVNS. CDR3 loop: CASSEIGLHRAEQFF. CDR3 coding DNA: TGTGCCAGCAGTGAAATAGGACTCCACAGGGCGGAGCAGTTCTTC. The full variable domain, its missing parts supplied by reference TRBV25-1 and TRBJ2-1, is EADIYQTPRYLVIGTGKKITLECSQTMGHDKMYWYQQDPGMELHLIHYSYGVNSTEKGDLSSESTVSRIRTEHFPLTLESARPSHTSQYLCASSEIGLHRAEQFFGPGTRLTVL.

The rearrangement links TRBV6-6 to TRBJ1-4; possible D gene TRBD1, 5 bases. CDR3 length: 14 residues. Looked up from germline, CDR1 is MNHNY and CDR2 is SVGAGI (reference sequence). The V gene lost 6 bases and the J gene lost 8 bases, with 16 bases spanning the gap. CDR3: CASRLRGWGEKLFF. CDR3 nucleotide sequence: TGTGCCAGCAGACTCCGCGGATGGGGCGAAAAACTGTTTTTT.

This chain joins TRBV27 and TRBJ2-7; D perhaps matches TRBD1 (5 bases). The germline CDR1 and CDR2 sequences are MNHEY and SMNVEV (reference sequence). The CDR3 runs 14 residues. V shed 8 bases and J shed 3 bases, with 17 bases lying between them. CDR3 protein: CASCPDSRIYEQYF. CDR3 bases: TGTGCCAGCTGCCCTGACAGCAGAATCTACGAGCAGTACTTC.

The chain is built from TRBV9 and TRBJ2-7, with 9 bases matching TRBD2. The CDR3 consists of 14 residues. Unmatched junction bases numbered 6, after V lost 2 bases and J lost 6 bases. Germline CDR1 and CDR2: SGDLS and YYNGEE. CDR3: CASSVGGGAFEQYF. In DNA, the CDR3 is TGTGCCAGCAGCGTTGGCGGGGGGGCCTTCGAGCAGTACTTC.